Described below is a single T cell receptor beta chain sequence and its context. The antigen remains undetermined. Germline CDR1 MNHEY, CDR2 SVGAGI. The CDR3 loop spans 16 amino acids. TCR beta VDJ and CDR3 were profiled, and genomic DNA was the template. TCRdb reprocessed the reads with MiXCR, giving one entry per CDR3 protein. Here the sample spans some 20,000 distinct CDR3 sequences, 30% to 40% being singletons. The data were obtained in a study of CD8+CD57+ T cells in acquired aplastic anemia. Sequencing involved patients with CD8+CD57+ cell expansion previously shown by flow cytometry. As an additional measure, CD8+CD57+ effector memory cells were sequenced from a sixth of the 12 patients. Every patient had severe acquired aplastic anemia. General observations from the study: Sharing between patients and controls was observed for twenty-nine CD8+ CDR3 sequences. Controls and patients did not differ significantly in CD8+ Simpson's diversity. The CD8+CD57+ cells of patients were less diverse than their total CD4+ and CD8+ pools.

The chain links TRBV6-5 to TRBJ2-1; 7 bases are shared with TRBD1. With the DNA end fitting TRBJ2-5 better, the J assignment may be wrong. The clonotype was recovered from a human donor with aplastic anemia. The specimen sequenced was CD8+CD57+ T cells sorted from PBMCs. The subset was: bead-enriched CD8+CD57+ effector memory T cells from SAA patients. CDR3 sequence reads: CASSYSAPGGGETQYF. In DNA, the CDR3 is TGTGCCAGCAGTTATAGCGCCCCAGGGGGTGGTGAGACCCAGTACTTC.